One and the same sample provided the 21 T cell receptor beta chains below, sequenced in a study of monozygotic twins with cystic fibrosis. Some clones are missing from TCRdb's copy, which holds only in-frame ones; the method was immunoSEQ multiplex PCR. This sample yields under 10,000 clones, of which about 98% are seen a single time; 0.24% belongs to the top ten. Specimen: blood. The receptors shown here come from a girl aged 2 to 9 with cystic fibrosis.

The rearrangement joins TRBV11-3 to TRBJ1-5; D perhaps matches TRBD1 (5 bases). CDR1 SGHNT and CDR2 YENEEA come from the germline V gene. Between the trimmed V and J ends, which lost 7 bases and 2 bases, there was a span of 21 bases. The CDR3 sequence is 17 residues long. The CDR3 loop reads CASTQAEDRVCNQPQHF. For the CDR3, the DNA is TGTGCCAGCACCCAAGCCGAAGACAGAGTATGCAATCAGCCCCAGCATTTT.

The rearrangement links TRBV30 to TRBJ1-3; D remains ambiguous. This CDR3 comprises 14 residues. In germline, CDR1 is GTSNPN, CDR2 SVGIG (reference sequence). V lost 0 bases, J lost 2 bases, and 8 bases lay in between. CDR3 sequence: CAWSVGGTGNTIYF. The CDR3 DNA reads as TGTGCCTGGAGTGTTGGAGGGACTGGAAACACCATATATTTT.

This chain links TRBV5-5 with TRBJ1-1, with D tentatively TRBD1 (6 bases). CDR1 is SGHKS, CDR2 YYEKEE, per germline (reference sequence). Trimming shortened V by 4 bases and J by 7 bases, and 20 bases separated the two germline ends. This CDR3 spans 15 amino acids. The CDR3 here is CASSRDRSWVGEAFF. In nucleotides, the CDR3 is TGTGCCAGCAGCCGAGACAGGTCCTGGGTAGGTGAAGCTTTCTTT.

The genes are TRBV2 and TRBJ2-7; D is unclear. CDR1 and CDR2 (germline): SNHLY, FYNNEI. V was trimmed by 2 bases and J by 6 bases, leaving 14 bases between them. The CDR3 is 14 amino acids. The CDR3 DNA sequence: TGTGCCAGCAGTGAAAGTTTCCCTTTAGTCGAGCAGTACTTC. Amino acid sequence: CASSESFPLVEQYF.

The chain couples TRBV5-1 to TRBJ2-1; possibly TRBD1 for D (5 bases). V lost 0 bases to trimming and J lost 11 bases, with 12 bases between them. This CDR3 contains 13 residues. Germline loops: CDR1 SGHRS, CDR2 YFSETQ. The DNA for the CDR3 is TGCGCCAGCAGCTTGGGCACTTCGGACAAGCAGTTCTTC. It specifies CASSLGTSDKQFF.

V usage is TRBV4-1 and J usage is TRBJ2-2; D gene ambiguous. The length of the CDR3 is 16 residues. The germline V gene has CDR1 MGHRA and CDR2 YSYEKL. With 0 bases removed from V and 1 base from J, the gap between germline ends came to 9 bases. CDR3 sequence reads: CASSQDRPGNTGELFF. The CDR3 DNA follows: TGCGCCAGCAGCCAAGATCGCCCAGGGAACACCGGGGAGCTGTTTTTT.

This chain links TRBV9 with TRBJ1-3, with a tentative D call TRBD1 (5 bases). From germline, CDR1 is SGDLS and CDR2 YYNGEE. V lost 3 bases and J 7 bases, leaving 17 bases between the germline ends. This CDR3 has 15 amino acids. CDR3 in amino acids: CASSDWDSARNTIYF. The CDR3 DNA sequence: TGTGCCAGCAGCGATTGGGACTCCGCGAGGAACACCATATATTTT. Together with reference TRBV9 and TRBJ1-3, the CDR3 gives the full variable domain: DSGVTQTPKHLITATGQRVTLRCSPRSGDLSVYWYQQSLDQGLQFLIQYYNGEERAKGNILERFSAQQFPDLHSELNLSSLELGDSALYFCASSDWDSARNTIYFGEGSWLTVV.

V is TRBV5-4 and J is TRBJ1-1; 7 bases line up with TRBD1. Germline loops: CDR1 SGHNT, CDR2 YYREEE (reference sequence). The CDR3 runs 15 residues. Losses at the gene ends were 2 bases for V and 2 bases for J; bases not matched to a gene: 6. The CDR3 spells CASSFGGQLNTEAFF. The CDR3 DNA reads TGTGCCAGCAGCTTCGGGGGACAGCTCAACACTGAAGCTTTCTTT.

The rearrangement uses TRBV2 and TRBJ2-1; D remains unclear. CDR1 and CDR2 (germline): SNHLY, FYNNEI. This CDR3 has 14 amino acids. Trimming removed 4 bases at V and 5 bases at J, with 12 bases between. This CDR3 is CASSGTANNNEQFF. CDR3 bases: TGTGCCAGCAGTGGGACCGCCAACAACAATGAGCAGTTCTTC.

The chain is built from TRBV6-1 and TRBJ2-2; no clear D gene. The germline V gene encodes CDR1 MNHNS and CDR2 SASEGT. The V end lost 4 bases, the J end lost 5 bases, and 14 bases lay between the germline ends. The CDR3 is 15 amino acids. The CDR3 loop is CASSARKGRTGELFF. CDR3 bases: TGTGCCAGCAGTGCGCGAAAAGGACGAACCGGGGAGCTGTTTTTT.

The rearrangement joins TRBV6-1 to TRBJ1-2; perhaps TRBD1 as D (5 bases). Trimming cost V 3 bases and J 2 bases, with 16 bases left between them. Per germline, CDR1 MNHNS and CDR2 SASEGT. This CDR3 has 16 residues. CDR3 amino acids: CASSESPGLPNYGYTF. In DNA, the CDR3 is TGTGCCAGCAGTGAGAGCCCGGGACTGCCCAACTATGGCTACACCTTC.

The chain combines TRBV5-5 with TRBJ2-7, with D maybe TRBD2 (6 bases). CDR1 and CDR2 from the germline V gene are SGHKS and YYEKEE (reference sequence). Trimming shortened V by 0 bases and J by 3 bases, and 13 bases separated the two germline ends. This CDR3 is 15 amino acids long. CDR3 sequence (DNA): TGTGCCAGCAGCTTGGAAAGCGGGCCCCACTACGAGCAGTACTTC. Residues: CASSLESGPHYEQYF.

The genes are TRBV10-3 and TRBJ1-2; D uncertain. The CDR3 is made up of 14 amino acids. V shed 0 bases and J shed 3 bases, with 8 bases lying between them. The germline CDR1 and CDR2 sequences are ENHRY and SYGVKD. CDR3: CAISESRDDYGYTF. The DNA of the CDR3 is TGTGCCATCAGTGAGTCAAGGGATGACTATGGCTACACCTTC.

The V call is TRBV19, the J call TRBJ1-5; no clear D. The CDR3 is 14 amino acids. V was shortened by 3 bases and J by 0 bases, with 6 bases between the two germline ends. Germline CDR1 is LNHDA and CDR2 is SQIVND (reference sequence). The CDR3 here is CASSMRPSNQPQHF. CDR3 sequence (DNA): TGTGCCAGTAGTATGAGGCCTAGCAATCAGCCCCAGCATTTT.

CDR3 loop: CATSSRGTLITDTQYF. Here the CDR3 DNA reads TGTGCCACCAGCAGCCGGGGGACCCTAATCACAGATACGCAGTATTTT. The chain carries TRBV15 and TRBJ2-3; D is perhaps TRBD2 (6 bases). This CDR3 region has 16 residues. Germline CDR1 reads LNHNV; CDR2 reads YYDKDF (reference sequence). V shed 3 bases and J shed 2 bases, with 15 bases lying between them.

The V and J genes are TRBV11-2 and TRBJ2-6; tentatively, D is TRBD2 (5 bases). The CDR3 has 16 residues. Deletions cut 3 bases from V and 2 bases from J, with 11 bases between. Germline V gene lookup returns CDR1 SGHAT and CDR2 FQNNGV. The CDR3: CASSLQRVTGANVLTF. In DNA form, the CDR3 reads TGTGCCAGCAGCTTGCAGAGGGTGACTGGGGCCAACGTCCTGACTTTC. Drawing the rest from reference TRBV11-2 and TRBJ2-6, the complete variable domain is EAGVAQSPRYKIIEKRQSVAFWCNPISGHATLYWYQQILGQGPKLLIQFQNNGVVDDSQLPKDRFSAERLKGVDSTLKIQPAKLEDSAVYLCASSLQRVTGANVLTFGAGSRLTVL.

The chain uses TRBV19 and TRBJ1-2, with D hard to call. The CDR3 is made up of 12 amino acids. Germline CDR1 and CDR2: LNHDA and SQIVND (reference sequence). V lost 1 base and J lost 12, with 12 bases in between. The CDR3: CASSIGEGFHTF. The CDR3 DNA sequence: TGTGCCAGTAGTATAGGTGAAGGGTTCCACACCTTC.

The chain couples TRBV7-2 to TRBJ2-2; the D gene could be TRBD1 or TRBD2 (5 bases each). Trimming cost V 5 bases and J 2 bases, with 15 bases left between them. Per germline, CDR1 SGHTA and CDR2 FQGNSA. This CDR3 has 16 amino acids. CDR3 loop: CASSITGTRNTGELFF. CDR3 DNA: TGTGCCAGCAGCATAACCGGGACGAGAAACACCGGGGAGCTGTTTTTT.

The chain links TRBV5-1 to TRBJ2-7; the D is unclear. V lost 0 bases and J 4 bases, leaving 14 bases between the germline ends. The CDR3 totals 15 residues. Germline CDR1 reads SGHRS; CDR2 reads YFSETQ. The CDR3 DNA is TGCGCCAGCAGCTTGGACGGGCTTGGGAATTACGAGCAGTACTTC. Translated, it gives CASSLDGLGNYEQYF.

This chain joins TRBV21-1 and TRBJ2-2; the D call in the table, TRBD1, was not verified against the DNA. TRBV21-1 is assigned pseudogene status. The CDR3 covers 18 residues. CDR3 in amino acids: CASSKGTGLSTNTGELFF. The CDR3 coding sequence is TGTGCCAGCAGCAAGGGGACAGGGCTTTCGACGAACACCGGGGAGCTGTTTTTT.

V usage is TRBV10-1 and J usage is TRBJ1-1; weak D call: TRBD1 (5 bases). The CDR3 spans 15 residues. Germline V gene lookup returns CDR1 WNHNN and CDR2 SYGVQD (reference sequence). The ends were cut back, 5 bases at V and 2 bases at J, with 15 bases in the middle. CDR3 in DNA: TGCGCCAGCAGTCCCCTTGGGACGGGCAACACTGAAGCTTTCTTT. Its protein is CASSPLGTGNTEAFF.